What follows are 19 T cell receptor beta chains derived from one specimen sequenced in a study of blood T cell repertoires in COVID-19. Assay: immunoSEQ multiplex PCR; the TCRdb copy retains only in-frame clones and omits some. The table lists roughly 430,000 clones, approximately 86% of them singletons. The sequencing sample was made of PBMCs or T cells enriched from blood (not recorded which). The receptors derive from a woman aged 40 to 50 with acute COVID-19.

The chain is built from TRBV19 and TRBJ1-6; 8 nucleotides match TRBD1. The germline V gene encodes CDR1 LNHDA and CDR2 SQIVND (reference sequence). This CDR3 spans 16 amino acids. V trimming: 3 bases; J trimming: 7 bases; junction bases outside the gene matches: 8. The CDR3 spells CASSIPGQGGNSPLHF. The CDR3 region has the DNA TGTGCCAGTAGTATCCCTGGACAGGGCGGCAATTCACCCCTCCACTTT.

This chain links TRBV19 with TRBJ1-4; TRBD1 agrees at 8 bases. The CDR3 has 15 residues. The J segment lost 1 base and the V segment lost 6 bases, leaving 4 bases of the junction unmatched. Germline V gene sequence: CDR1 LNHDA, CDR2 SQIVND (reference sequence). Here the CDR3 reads CASRGTGGTNEKLFF. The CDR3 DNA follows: TGTGCCAGTAGGGGGACAGGCGGAACTAATGAAAAACTGTTTTTT. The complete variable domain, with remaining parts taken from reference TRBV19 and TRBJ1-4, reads DGGITQSPKYLFRKEGQNVTLSCEQNLNHDAMYWYRQDPGQGLRLIYYSQIVNDFQKGDIAEGYSVSREKKESFPLTVTSAQKNPTAFYLCASRGTGGTNEKLFFGSGTQLSVL.

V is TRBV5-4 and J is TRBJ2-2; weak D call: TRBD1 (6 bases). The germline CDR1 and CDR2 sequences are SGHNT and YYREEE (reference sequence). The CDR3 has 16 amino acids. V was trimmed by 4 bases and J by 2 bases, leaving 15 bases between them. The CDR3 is CASSRPGTRNTGELFF. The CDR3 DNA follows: TGTGCCAGCAGCAGGCCCGGGACACGTAACACCGGGGAGCTGTTTTTT.

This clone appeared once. The CDR3 reads CASSPGTGIKSYEQYF. The CDR3 DNA is TGTGCCAGCAGCCCCGGGACAGGGATTAAATCCTACGAGCAGTACTTC. The V gene is TRBV3-1 (or the pseudogene TRBV3-2), the J gene TRBJ2-7, with 9 bases matching TRBD1. The junction had 8 bases not matched to a gene; V was cut back by 4 bases and J by 1 base. The CDR3 contains 16 residues. Germline values: CDR1 LGHDT, CDR2 YNNKEL (reference sequence).

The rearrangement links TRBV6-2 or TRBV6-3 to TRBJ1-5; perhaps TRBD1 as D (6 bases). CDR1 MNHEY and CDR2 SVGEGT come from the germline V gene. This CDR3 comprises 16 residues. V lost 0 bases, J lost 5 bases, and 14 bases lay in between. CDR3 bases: TGTGCCAGCAGTTACTCGAGCAGGGGAACCTATCAGCCCCAGCATTTT. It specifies CASSYSSRGTYQPQHF.

This chain's CDR3 is CASSEGPGGGNTEAFF. The CDR3 bases are TGTGCCAGCAGCGAAGGCCCAGGGGGCGGGAACACTGAAGCTTTCTTT. The genes are TRBV7-9 and TRBJ1-1; 8 bases match TRBD1. V was pared by 5 bases and J by 1 base, with 9 bases of the junction left unmatched. The CDR3 totals 16 residues. The germline gives CDR1 SEHNR, CDR2 FQNEAQ (reference sequence).

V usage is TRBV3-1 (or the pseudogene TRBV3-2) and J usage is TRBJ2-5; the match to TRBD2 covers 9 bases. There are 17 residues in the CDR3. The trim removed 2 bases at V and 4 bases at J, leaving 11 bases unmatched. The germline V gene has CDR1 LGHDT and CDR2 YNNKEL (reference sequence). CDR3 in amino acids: CASSQKAGGPWGETQYF. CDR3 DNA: TGTGCCAGCAGCCAAAAAGCGGGGGGTCCCTGGGGAGAGACCCAGTACTTC.

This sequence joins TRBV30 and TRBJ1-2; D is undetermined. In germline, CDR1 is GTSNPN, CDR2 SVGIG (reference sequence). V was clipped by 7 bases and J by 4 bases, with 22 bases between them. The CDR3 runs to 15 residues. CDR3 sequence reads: CAFLPEITPGYGYTF. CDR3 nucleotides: TGTGCCTTCCTCCCCGAGATAACCCCGGGCTATGGCTACACCTTC.

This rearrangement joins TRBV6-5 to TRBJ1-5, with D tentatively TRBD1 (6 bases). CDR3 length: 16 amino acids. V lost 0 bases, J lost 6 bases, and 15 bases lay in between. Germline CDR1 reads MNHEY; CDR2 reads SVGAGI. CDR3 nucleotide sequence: TGTGCCAGCAGTTACTCGAGGCGGGGGGCAACTCAGCCCCAGCATTTT. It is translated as CASSYSRRGATQPQHF.

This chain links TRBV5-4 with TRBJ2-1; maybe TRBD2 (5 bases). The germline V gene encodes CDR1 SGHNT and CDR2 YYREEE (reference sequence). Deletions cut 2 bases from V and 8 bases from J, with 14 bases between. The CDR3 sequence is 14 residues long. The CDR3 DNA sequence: TGTGCCAGCAGCTTCACGGGGTTACGGGATGAGCAGTTCTTC. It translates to CASSFTGLRDEQFF.

In nucleotides, the CDR3 is TGTGCCACCAGTGAGCCGCAGGGCTACGAGCAGTACTTC. This translates into CATSEPQGYEQYF. J is TRBJ2-7 and V is TRBV24-1; D perhaps matches TRBD1 (5 bases). V was shortened by 4 bases and J by 3 bases, with 9 bases between the two germline ends. The V gene's germline CDR1 is KGHDR and CDR2 SFDVKD. The CDR3 totals 13 residues.

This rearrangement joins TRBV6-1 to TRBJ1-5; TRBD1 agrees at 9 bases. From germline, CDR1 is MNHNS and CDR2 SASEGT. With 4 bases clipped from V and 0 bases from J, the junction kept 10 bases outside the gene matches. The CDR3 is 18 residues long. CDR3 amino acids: CASSGGTGWGNSNQPQHF. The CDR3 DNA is TGTGCCAGCAGTGGGGGGACAGGGTGGGGTAATAGCAATCAGCCCCAGCATTTT.

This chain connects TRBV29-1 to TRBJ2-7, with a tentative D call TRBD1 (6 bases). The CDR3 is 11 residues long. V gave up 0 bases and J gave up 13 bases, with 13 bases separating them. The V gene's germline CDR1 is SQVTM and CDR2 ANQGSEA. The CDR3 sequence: CSVEDLGHYYF. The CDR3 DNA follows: TGCAGCGTTGAAGATCTGGGACATTACTACTTC.

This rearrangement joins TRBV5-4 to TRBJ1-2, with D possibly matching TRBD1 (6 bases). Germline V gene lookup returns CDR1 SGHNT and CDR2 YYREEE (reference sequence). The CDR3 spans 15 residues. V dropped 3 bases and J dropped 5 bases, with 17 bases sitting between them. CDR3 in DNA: TGTGCCAGCAGCTATACAGGGAAGCCCGAGTATGGCTACACCTTC. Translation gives CASSYTGKPEYGYTF.

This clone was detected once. The CDR3 DNA reads as TGCACCGCATCCCGGCAGACTACTAGCGGGGGTACAGATACGCAGTATTTT. Its protein product is CTASRQTTSGGTDTQYF. The rearrangement uses TRBV1 and TRBJ2-3; the table's D gene call, TRBD2, was not cross checked with the DNA. TRBV1 represents a pseudogene. The CDR3 runs 17 residues.

CDR3 sequence (DNA): TGTGCCAGCAGCTTAGGCCCGGACAGCTACACCTTC. Translated: CASSLGPDSYTF. The V and J genes are TRBV11-2 and TRBJ1-2; weak D call: TRBD1 (5 bases). CDR1 SGHAT and CDR2 FQNNGV come from the germline V gene. The CDR3 is made up of 12 amino acids. Between the trimmed V and J ends, which lost 1 base and 9 bases, there was a span of 9 bases.

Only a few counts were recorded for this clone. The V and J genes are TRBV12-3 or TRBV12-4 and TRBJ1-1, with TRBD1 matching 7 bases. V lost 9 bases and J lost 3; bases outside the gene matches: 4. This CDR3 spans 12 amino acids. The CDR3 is CASRDRYTEAFF. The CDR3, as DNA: TGTGCCAGTAGGGACAGATACACTGAAGCTTTCTTT.

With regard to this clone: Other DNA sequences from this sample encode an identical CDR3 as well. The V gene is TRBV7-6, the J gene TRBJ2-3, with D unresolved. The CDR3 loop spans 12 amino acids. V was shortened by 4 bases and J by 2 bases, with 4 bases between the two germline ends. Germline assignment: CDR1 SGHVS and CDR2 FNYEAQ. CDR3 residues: CASSSYTDTQYF. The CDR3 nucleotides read TGTGCCAGCAGCTCTTACACAGATACGCAGTATTTT.

The CDR3: CASSHPQGLEETQYF. In nucleotides, the CDR3 is TGCGCCAGCAGCCACCCCCAGGGGCTGGAAGAGACCCAGTACTTC. This chain connects TRBV4-1 to TRBJ2-5; a possible D gene is TRBD1 (6 bases). Germline V gene sequence: CDR1 MGHRA, CDR2 YSYEKL. The V end was cut by 3 bases, the J end by 3 bases, with 14 bases between. CDR3 length equals 15 residues.